One and the same sample provided the 18 T cell receptor beta chains below, sequenced in a study of cytomegalovirus exposure and HLA in healthy donors. PCR primers comprised 60 Vbeta and 13 Jbeta primers. Produced via immunoSEQ multiplex PCR; TCRdb's table is partial and in-frame only. The sample lists about 200,000 clones, 70% to 80% occurring once. Sample: PBMCs. Receptors originate from a woman in her 30s in good health and CMV-seropositive.

The chain carries TRBV9 and TRBJ1-5, with TRBD1 matching 7 bases. V was clipped by 0 bases and J by 9 bases; unmatched bases: 6. The CDR3 has 14 amino acids. CDR1 and CDR2 (germline): SGDLS, YYNGEE. The DNA of the CDR3 is TGTGCCAGCAGCGTAGGACAGGGTGAAGGGCCCCAGCATTTT. Translation: CASSVGQGEGPQHF.

The genes are TRBV5-7 and TRBJ1-2, with D possibly TRBD1 on 6 matching bases. TRBV5-7 is reported as an ORF; its role is uncertain. V was cut by 0 bases and J by 3 bases, with 12 bases left in between. The CDR3 loop spans 15 amino acids. The CDR3 loop reads CASSLGTVPYYGYTF. The CDR3 nucleotides are TGTGCCAGCAGCTTGGGGACAGTACCTTACTATGGCTACACCTTC.

V and J are TRBV4-2 and TRBJ2-1, with 8 bases that match TRBD2. The germline gives CDR1 LGHNA, CDR2 YNFKEQ. The J segment lost 9 bases and the V segment lost 0 bases, leaving 7 bases of the junction unmatched. This CDR3 is 15 amino acids long. The CDR3 nucleotides are TGTGCCAGCAGCCAAGAAGCGGGAGTCAGCTCTGAGCAGTTCTTC. The encoded protein is CASSQEAGVSSEQFF.

J is TRBJ2-5 and V is TRBV29-1, with 9 bases aligning to TRBD1. The J call is doubtful: the DNA matches TRBJ2-7 better. This CDR3 has 12 residues. The germline V gene has CDR1 SQVTM and CDR2 ANQGSEA. The CDR3 reads CSAGQGLSEQYF. In DNA, the CDR3 is TGCAGCGCGGGACAGGGATTAAGCGAGCAGTACTTC.

This chain links TRBV14 with TRBJ1-1; the D gene is possibly TRBD1 (6 bases). CDR3 size: 16 residues. Trimming shortened V by 6 bases and J by 3 bases, and 20 bases separated the two germline ends. Germline V gives CDR1 SGHDN, CDR2 FVKESK. The CDR3, as DNA: TGTGCCAGCAGTTCCCCTTTCGTCTGGGGGCACACTGAAGCTTTCTTT. It specifies CASSSPFVWGHTEAFF. The variable domain in full, with the rest retrieved from reference TRBV14 and TRBJ1-1, is EAGVTQFPSHSVIEKGQTVTLRCDPISGHDNLYWYRRVMGKEIKFLLHFVKESKQDESGMPNNRFLAERTGGTYSTLKVQPAELEDSGVYFCASSSPFVWGHTEAFFGQGTRLTVV.

Details on this clone: A read error may account for a junction end that differs from germline. Other nucleotide sequences in the sample specify the same CDR3. The J gene is TRBJ2-7, the V gene TRBV6-1; 8 positions match TRBD1. Germline V CDR1 and CDR2: MNHNS, SASEGT. The CDR3 contains 12 residues. The CDR3 bases are TGTGCCAGCAGCGAAGTAATAGGGACAGGTGGCTTC. It translates to CASSEVIGTGGF.

This clone was recorded only once. The rearrangement links TRBV25-1 to TRBJ1-2, with D tentatively TRBD1 (6 bases). V was shortened by 7 bases and J by 4 bases, with 10 bases between the two germline ends. Germline loops: CDR1 MGHDK, CDR2 SYGVNS. The CDR3 consists of 12 residues. Written as DNA, the CDR3 is TGTGCCAGCAACAAGGACAGCTATGGCTACACCTTC. Encoded protein: CASNKDSYGYTF.

This chain connects TRBV9 to TRBJ2-1; the match to TRBD2 covers 10 bases. Per the germline V gene, CDR1 is SGDLS and CDR2 is YYNGEE. The length of the CDR3 is 15 residues. The V and J ends lost 4 bases and 9 bases, in that order; junction bases with no gene match: 10. The CDR3 region is CASSPRALAGVEQFF. CDR3 DNA sequence: TGTGCCAGCAGCCCCCGGGCCCTAGCGGGGGTTGAGCAGTTCTTC.

This sequence joins TRBV29-1 and TRBJ1-1; a possible D gene is TRBD1 (6 bases). The germline CDR1 and CDR2 sequences are SQVTM and ANQGSEA. Trimming took off 4 bases at V and 3 bases at J, with 12 bases between the two ends. The CDR3 spans 13 residues. The CDR3 loop reads CSVAGAGDTEAFF. Here the CDR3 DNA reads TGCAGCGTTGCAGGGGCCGGGGACACTGAAGCTTTCTTT.

The rearrangement joins TRBV6-5 to TRBJ1-4; D perhaps matches TRBD1 (6 bases). The CDR3 consists of 15 residues. V lost 0 bases and J lost 10, with 15 bases in between. The V gene's germline CDR1 is MNHEY and CDR2 SVGAGI. The CDR3 region is CASSYSEAGVRKLFF. The CDR3 nucleotides read TGTGCCAGCAGTTACTCTGAGGCAGGGGTGAGAAAACTGTTTTTT.

This sequence joins TRBV30 and TRBJ1-3; 7 nucleotides line up with TRBD1. The trim removed 3 bases at V and 4 bases at J, leaving 9 bases unmatched. Germline lookup yields CDR1 GTSNPN and CDR2 SVGIG (reference sequence). The length of the CDR3 is 15 residues. The CDR3 sequence: CAWRALWDSGNTIYF. DNA for the CDR3: TGTGCCTGGAGGGCCCTCTGGGACAGCGGAAACACCATATATTTT.

This clone was observed a single time. V gene TRBV2 combines with J gene TRBJ1-5; D is perhaps TRBD1 (5 bases). Germline lookup yields CDR1 SNHLY and CDR2 FYNNEI. This CDR3 spans 15 amino acids. V lost 5 bases and J 0 bases, leaving 11 bases between the germline ends. For the CDR3, the DNA is TGTGCCAGCAGTCCTACAGGTTATAGCAATCAGCCCCAGCATTTT. Amino acid sequence: CASSPTGYSNQPQHF.

This chain links TRBV5-1 with TRBJ2-7, with D possibly TRBD1 on 5 matching bases. Germline CDR1 reads SGHRS; CDR2 reads YFSETQ. V was shortened by 4 bases and J by 5 bases, with 16 bases between the two germline ends. CDR3 length: 14 amino acids. The CDR3 reads CASSHTGLVDEQYF. The CDR3 region has the DNA TGCGCCAGCAGCCACACAGGTTTGGTGGACGAGCAGTACTTC.

The J gene is TRBJ1-3, the V gene TRBV5-1, with unresolved D. The CDR3 spans 13 residues. The V gene's germline CDR1 is SGHRS and CDR2 YFSETQ. V was pared by 4 bases and J by 0 bases, with 5 bases between. The CDR3 region has the DNA TGCGCCAGCAGCCGGGGCTCTGGAAACACCATATATTTT. Protein product: CASSRGSGNTIYF. Full variable domain (remainder filled in from reference TRBV5-1 and TRBJ1-3): KAGVTQTPRYLIKTRGQQVTLSCSPISGHRSVSWYQQTPGQGLQFLFEYFSETQRNKGNFPGRFSGRQFSNSRSEMNVSTLELGDSALYLCASSRGSGNTIYFGEGSWLTVV.

The genes are TRBV5-6 and TRBJ1-6, with D possibly being TRBD1 (5 bases). V lost 3 bases and J lost 11, with 15 bases in between. The germline gives CDR1 SGHDT, CDR2 YYEEEE. This CDR3 comprises 14 residues. The CDR3 spells CASSSVSSGTPLHF. The CDR3 DNA is TGTGCCAGCAGCTCTGTTTCATCAGGGACACCCCTCCACTTT.

This clone appeared once. The chain has TRBV5-8 and TRBJ2-2; D is perhaps TRBD1 (7 bases). Trimming removed 4 bases at V and 4 bases at J, with 23 bases between. This CDR3 spans 18 amino acids. CDR1 and CDR2 (germline): SGHTS, YDEGEE. CDR3 DNA: TGTGCCAGCAGCCCCCTTCGAGGAGGGGGCGCGAGCACCGGGGAGCTGTTTTTT. This codes for CASSPLRGGGASTGELFF.

This clone appeared a single time. The chain combines TRBV6-4 with TRBJ1-4; possibly TRBD1 for D (6 bases). Per germline, CDR1 MRHNA and CDR2 SNTAGT. The CDR3 loop spans 13 amino acids. V shed 8 bases and J shed 8 bases, with 15 bases lying between them. CDR3 coding DNA: TGTGCCAGCCGGGGGGCATTAGAAGAAAAACTGTTTTTT. Translated, it gives CASRGALEEKLFF.

The V and J genes are TRBV7-9 and TRBJ2-5; possibly TRBD2 for D (5 bases). Germline V gene data show CDR1 as SEHNR and CDR2 as FQNEAQ (reference sequence). Trimming stripped 1 base from V and 7 bases from J, with 19 bases between. The CDR3 has 16 amino acids. Written as DNA, the CDR3 is TGTGCCAGCAGCTTAGTGAGGGAGTGGTTATACGGGACCCAGTACTTC. This sequence encodes CASSLVREWLYGTQYF.